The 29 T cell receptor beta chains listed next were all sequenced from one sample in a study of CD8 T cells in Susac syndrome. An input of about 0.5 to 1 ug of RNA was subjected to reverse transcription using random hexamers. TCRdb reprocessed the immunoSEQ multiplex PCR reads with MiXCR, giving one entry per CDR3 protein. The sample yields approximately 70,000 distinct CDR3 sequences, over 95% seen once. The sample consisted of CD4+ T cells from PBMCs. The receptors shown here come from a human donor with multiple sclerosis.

CDR3 nucleotide sequence: TGCAGCGTTGAAGTGACAGGGGGGAGCTACACGCAGTACTTC. The encoded protein is CSVEVTGGSYTQYF. The chain combines TRBV29-1 with TRBJ2-7; 9 positions agree with TRBD1. This CDR3 region has 14 residues. V gave up 1 base and J gave up 9 bases; unmatched junction bases: 10. Germline V gives CDR1 SQVTM, CDR2 ANQGSEA.

The CDR3: CAISELETWTQYF. CDR3 coding DNA: TGTGCCATCAGTGAGCTAGAAACTTGGACCCAGTACTTC. The chain couples TRBV10-3 to TRBJ2-5; no reliable D call. The V gene's germline CDR1 is ENHRY and CDR2 SYGVKD. V was trimmed by 2 bases and J by 7 bases, leaving 11 bases between them. The CDR3 length is 13 residues.

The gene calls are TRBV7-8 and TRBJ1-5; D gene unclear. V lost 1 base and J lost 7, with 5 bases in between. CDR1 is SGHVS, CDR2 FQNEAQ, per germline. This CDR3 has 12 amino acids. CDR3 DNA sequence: TGTGCCAGCAGCTTAGTGGAACAGCCCCAGCATTTT. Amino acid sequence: CASSLVEQPQHF.

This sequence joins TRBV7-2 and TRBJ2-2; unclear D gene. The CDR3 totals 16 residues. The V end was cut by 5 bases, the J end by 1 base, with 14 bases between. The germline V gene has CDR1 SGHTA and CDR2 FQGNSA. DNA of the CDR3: TGTGCCAGCAGCACCCCCGTTCGGAGGAACACCGGGGAGCTGTTTTTT. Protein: CASSTPVRRNTGELFF.

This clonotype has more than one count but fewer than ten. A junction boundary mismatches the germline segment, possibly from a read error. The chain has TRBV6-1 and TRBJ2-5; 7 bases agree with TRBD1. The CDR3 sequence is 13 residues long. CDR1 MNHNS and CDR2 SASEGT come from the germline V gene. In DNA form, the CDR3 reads TGTGCCAGCAGCTCCGTCGACAGGGAGATCCAGTACTTC. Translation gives CASSSVDREIQYF.

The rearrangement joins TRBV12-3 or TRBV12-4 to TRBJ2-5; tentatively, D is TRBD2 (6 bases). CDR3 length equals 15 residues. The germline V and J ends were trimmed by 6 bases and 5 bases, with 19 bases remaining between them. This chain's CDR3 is CASRTSLRGWETQYF. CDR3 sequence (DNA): TGTGCCAGCAGAACCTCGCTTCGGGGGTGGGAGACCCAGTACTTC.

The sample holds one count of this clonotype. This CDR3 is CASSLLQTSGGIHEQFF. The CDR3 DNA is TGTGCCAGCAGCTTGCTCCAGACTAGCGGGGGGATCCATGAGCAGTTCTTC. J is TRBJ2-1 and V is TRBV7-6; the match to TRBD2 covers 13 bases. The germline gives CDR1 SGHVS, CDR2 FNYEAQ. The V and J ends lost 3 bases and 8 bases, in that order; junction bases with no gene match: 10. The CDR3 spans 17 residues.

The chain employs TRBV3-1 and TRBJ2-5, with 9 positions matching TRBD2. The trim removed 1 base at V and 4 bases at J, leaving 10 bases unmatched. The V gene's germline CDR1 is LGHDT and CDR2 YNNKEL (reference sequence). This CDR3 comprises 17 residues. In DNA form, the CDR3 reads TGTGCCAGCAGCCAAGGGTCTAGCGGGGCCGCCCCAGAGACCCAGTACTTC. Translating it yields CASSQGSSGAAPETQYF.

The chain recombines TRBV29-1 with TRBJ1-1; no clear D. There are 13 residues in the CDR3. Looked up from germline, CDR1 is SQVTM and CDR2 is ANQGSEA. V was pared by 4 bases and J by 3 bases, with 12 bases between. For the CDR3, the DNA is TGCAGCGTTGGGGGAGTACTATACACTGAAGCTTTCTTT. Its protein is CSVGGVLYTEAFF. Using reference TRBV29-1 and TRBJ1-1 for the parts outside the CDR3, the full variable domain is SAVISQKPSRDICQRGTSLTIQCQVDSQVTMMFWYRQQPGQSLTLIATANQGSEATYESGFVIDKFPISRPNLTFSTLTVSNMSPEDSSIYLCSVGGVLYTEAFFGQGTRLTVV.

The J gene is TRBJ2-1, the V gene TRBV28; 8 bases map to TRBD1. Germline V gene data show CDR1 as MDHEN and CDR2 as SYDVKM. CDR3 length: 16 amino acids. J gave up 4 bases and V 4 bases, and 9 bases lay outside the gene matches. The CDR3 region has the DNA TGTGCCAGCAGTTCATACGGGACAGGTACTTACAATGAGCAGTTCTTC. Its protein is CASSSYGTGTYNEQFF.

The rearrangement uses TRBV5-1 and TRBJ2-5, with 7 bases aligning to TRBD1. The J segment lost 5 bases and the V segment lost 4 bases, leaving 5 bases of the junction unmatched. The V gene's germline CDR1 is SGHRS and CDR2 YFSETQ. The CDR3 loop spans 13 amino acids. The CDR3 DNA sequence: TGCGCCAGCAGCCAGACAGGGCTGGAGACCCAGTACTTC. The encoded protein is CASSQTGLETQYF.

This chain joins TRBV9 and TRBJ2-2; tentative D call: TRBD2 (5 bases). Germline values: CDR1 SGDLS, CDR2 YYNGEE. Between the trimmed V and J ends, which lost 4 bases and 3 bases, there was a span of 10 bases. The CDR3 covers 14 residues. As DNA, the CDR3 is TGTGCCAGCAGCTCAACCGGGGACACCGGGGAGCTGTTTTTT. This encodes CASSSTGDTGELFF.

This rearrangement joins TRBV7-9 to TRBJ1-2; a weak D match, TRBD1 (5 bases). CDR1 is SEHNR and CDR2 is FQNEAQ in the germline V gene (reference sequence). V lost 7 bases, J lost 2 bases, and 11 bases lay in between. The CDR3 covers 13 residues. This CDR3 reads CASTPPGNYGYTF. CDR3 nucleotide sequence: TGTGCCAGCACACCCCCAGGGAACTATGGCTACACCTTC. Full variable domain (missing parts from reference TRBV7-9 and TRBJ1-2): DTGVSQNPRHKITKRGQNVTFRCDPISEHNRLYWYRQTLGQGPEFLTYFQNEAQLEKSRLLSDRFSAERPKGSFSTLEIQRTEQGDSAMYLCASTPPGNYGYTFGSGTRLTVV.

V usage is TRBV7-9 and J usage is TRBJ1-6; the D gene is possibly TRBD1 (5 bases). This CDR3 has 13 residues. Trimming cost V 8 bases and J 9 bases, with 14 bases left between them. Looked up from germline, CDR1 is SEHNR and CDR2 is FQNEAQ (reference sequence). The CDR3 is CASAGSGGSPLHF. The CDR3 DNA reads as TGTGCCAGCGCGGGGTCTGGGGGTTCACCCCTCCACTTT.

The CDR3 protein is CASSVGVGGILDTEAFF. The CDR3 coding sequence is TGTGCCAGCAGCGTAGGAGTAGGGGGGATATTGGACACTGAAGCTTTCTTT. The V and J genes are TRBV9 and TRBJ1-1, with D possibly TRBD1 on 6 matching bases. The V end was cut by 0 bases, the J end by 3 bases, with 18 bases between. This CDR3 region has 17 residues. From germline, CDR1 is SGDLS and CDR2 YYNGEE.

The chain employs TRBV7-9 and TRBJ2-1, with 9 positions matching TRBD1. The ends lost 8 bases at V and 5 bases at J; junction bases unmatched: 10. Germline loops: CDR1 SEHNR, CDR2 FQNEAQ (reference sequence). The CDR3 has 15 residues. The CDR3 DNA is TGTGCCAGCGCGGAAGGACAGGGGTTTCACAATGAGCAGTTCTTC. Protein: CASAEGQGFHNEQFF.

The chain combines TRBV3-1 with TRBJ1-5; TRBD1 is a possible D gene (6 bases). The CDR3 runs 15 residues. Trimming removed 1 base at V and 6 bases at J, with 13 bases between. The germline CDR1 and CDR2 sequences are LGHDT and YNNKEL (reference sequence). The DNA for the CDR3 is TGTGCCAGCAGCCAAGTACAGGGCGTAGGTCAGCCCCAGCATTTT. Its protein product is CASSQVQGVGQPQHF. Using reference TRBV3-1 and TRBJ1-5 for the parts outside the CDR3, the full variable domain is DTAVSQTPKYLVTQMGNDKSIKCEQNLGHDTMYWYKQDSKKFLKIMFSYNNKELIINETVPNRFSPKSPDKAHLNLHINSLELGDSAVYFCASSQVQGVGQPQHFGDGTRLSIL.

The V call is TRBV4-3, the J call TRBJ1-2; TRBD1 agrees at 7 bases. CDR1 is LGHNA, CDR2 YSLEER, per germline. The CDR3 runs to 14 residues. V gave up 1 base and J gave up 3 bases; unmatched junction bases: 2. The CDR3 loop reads CASSQARGYYGYTF. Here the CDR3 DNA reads TGCGCCAGCAGCCAAGCCAGGGGGTACTATGGCTACACCTTC.

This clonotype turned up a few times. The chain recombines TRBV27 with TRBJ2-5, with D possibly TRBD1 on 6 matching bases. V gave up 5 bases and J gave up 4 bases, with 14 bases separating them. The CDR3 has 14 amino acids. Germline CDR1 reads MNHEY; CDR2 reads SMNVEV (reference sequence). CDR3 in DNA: TGTGCCAGCAGTCGGGTGGGGGCAGGAGAGACCCAGTACTTC. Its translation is CASSRVGAGETQYF.

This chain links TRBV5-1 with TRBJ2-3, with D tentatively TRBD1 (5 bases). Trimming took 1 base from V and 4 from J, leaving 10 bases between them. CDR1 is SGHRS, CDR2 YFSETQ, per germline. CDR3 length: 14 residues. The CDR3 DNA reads TGCGCCAGCAGCTTGAACCAGGGCTCAGATACGCAGTATTTT. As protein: CASSLNQGSDTQYF.

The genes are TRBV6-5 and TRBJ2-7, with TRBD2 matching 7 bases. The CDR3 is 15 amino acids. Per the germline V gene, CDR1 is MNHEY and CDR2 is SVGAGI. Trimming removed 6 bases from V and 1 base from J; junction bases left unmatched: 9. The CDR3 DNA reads TGTGCCAGCAGGAAATTGGGGGGGGGTTCCTACGAGCAGTACTTC. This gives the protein CASRKLGGGSYEQYF.

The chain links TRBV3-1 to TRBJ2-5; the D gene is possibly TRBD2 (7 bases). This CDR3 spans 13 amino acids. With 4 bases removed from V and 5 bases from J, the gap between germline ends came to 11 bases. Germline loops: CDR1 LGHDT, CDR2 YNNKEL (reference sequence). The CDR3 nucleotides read TGTGCCAGCAGCCGTAGGGGGGGGGAGACCCAGTACTTC. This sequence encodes CASSRRGGETQYF.

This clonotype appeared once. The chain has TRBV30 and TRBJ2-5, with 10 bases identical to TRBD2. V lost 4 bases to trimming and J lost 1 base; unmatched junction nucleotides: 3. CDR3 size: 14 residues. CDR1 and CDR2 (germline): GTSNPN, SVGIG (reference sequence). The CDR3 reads CAWTTSGVQETQYF. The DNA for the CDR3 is TGTGCCTGGACTACTAGCGGGGTCCAAGAGACCCAGTACTTC.

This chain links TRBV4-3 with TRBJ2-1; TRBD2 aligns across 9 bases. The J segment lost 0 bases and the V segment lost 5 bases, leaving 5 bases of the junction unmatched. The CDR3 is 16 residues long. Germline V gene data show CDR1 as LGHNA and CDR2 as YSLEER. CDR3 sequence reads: CASSYSGGGSYNEQFF. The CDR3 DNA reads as TGCGCCAGCAGCTATAGCGGGGGAGGCTCCTACAATGAGCAGTTCTTC.

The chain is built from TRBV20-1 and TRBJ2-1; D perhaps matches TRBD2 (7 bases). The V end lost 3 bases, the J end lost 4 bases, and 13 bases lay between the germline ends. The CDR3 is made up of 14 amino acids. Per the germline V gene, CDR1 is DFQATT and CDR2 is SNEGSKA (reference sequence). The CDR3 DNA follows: TGCAGTGCTAGGGGGGGGGCCCAGTACAATGAGCAGTTCTTC. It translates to CSARGGAQYNEQFF.

CDR3 protein: CATRRGQGRSSTDTQYF. DNA of the CDR3: TGTGCCACCAGGAGGGGCCAGGGAAGATCTAGCACAGATACGCAGTATTTT. The rearrangement links TRBV19 to TRBJ2-3; possible D gene TRBD2, 6 bases. The germline V and J ends were trimmed by 10 bases and 0 bases, with 23 bases remaining between them. Germline V CDR1 and CDR2: LNHDA, SQIVND (reference sequence). The CDR3 is made up of 17 amino acids.

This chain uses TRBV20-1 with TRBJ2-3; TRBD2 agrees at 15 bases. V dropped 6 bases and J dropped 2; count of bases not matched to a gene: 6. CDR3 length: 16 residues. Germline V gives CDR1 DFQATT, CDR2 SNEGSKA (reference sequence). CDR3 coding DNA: TGCAGTGCCAAACGGACTAGCGGGGGGGACACAGATACGCAGTATTTT. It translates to CSAKRTSGGDTDTQYF.

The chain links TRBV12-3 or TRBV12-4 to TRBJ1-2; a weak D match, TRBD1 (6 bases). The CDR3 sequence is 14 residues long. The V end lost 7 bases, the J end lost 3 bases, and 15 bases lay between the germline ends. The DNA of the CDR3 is TGTGCCAGCAATAGGGGGACGGGTGACTATGGCTACACCTTC. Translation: CASNRGTGDYGYTF.

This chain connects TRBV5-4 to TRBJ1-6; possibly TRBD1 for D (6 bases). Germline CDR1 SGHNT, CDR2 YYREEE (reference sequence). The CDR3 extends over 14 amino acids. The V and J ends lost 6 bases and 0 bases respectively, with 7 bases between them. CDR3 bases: TGTGCCAGCAAGGACAGCTCCTATAATTCACCCCTCCACTTT. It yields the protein CASKDSSYNSPLHF.